The 22 T cell receptor beta chains below were found in one sample sequenced in a study of blood T cell repertoires in COVID-19. The data were produced by immunoSEQ multiplex PCR, yet TCRdb's version contains in-frame clones alone and is incomplete. Here the sample spans roughly 220,000 clones, just over 85% being singletons. The sample comprised PBMCs or T cells enriched from blood (not recorded which). Source of these receptors: a woman aged 35 to 49 with acute COVID-19.

This clone was observed once. This sequence joins TRBV4-1 and TRBJ2-7; 8 nucleotides match TRBD1. The germline gives CDR1 MGHRA, CDR2 YSYEKL. The CDR3 sequence is 17 residues long. V shed 3 bases and J 0 bases; nucleotides not matched to a gene: 10. DNA for the CDR3: TGCGCCAGCAGCCACCCCCCTGGGACAGGCAGCTCCTACGAGCAGTACTTC. It codes for CASSHPPGTGSSYEQYF.

The J gene is TRBJ2-1, the V gene TRBV5-1, with D perhaps matching TRBD2 (6 bases). The CDR3 is 17 residues long. V shed 3 bases and J shed 2 bases, with 18 bases lying between them. Germline loops: CDR1 SGHRS, CDR2 YFSETQ. The CDR3 DNA is TGCGCCAGCAGCTCGGCTCGGGACTCCGGTCCCTACAATGAGCAGTTCTTC. It is translated as CASSSARDSGPYNEQFF.

J is TRBJ2-7 and V is TRBV4-2; TRBD2 aligns across 8 bases. CDR1 is LGHNA, CDR2 YNFKEQ, per germline. The CDR3 sequence is 14 residues long. The junction had 4 bases not matched to a gene; V was cut back by 2 bases and J by 4 bases. The CDR3: CASSQHGTSYEQYF. Written as DNA, the CDR3 is TGTGCCAGCAGCCAACACGGGACTAGTTACGAGCAGTACTTC.

This chain links TRBV30 with TRBJ1-1; D uncertain. The CDR3 is 13 amino acids. V was clipped by 0 bases and J by 4 bases, with 9 bases between them. CDR1 and CDR2 from the germline V gene are GTSNPN and SVGIG (reference sequence). CDR3 in amino acids: CAWSVLGGTEAFF. In nucleotides, the CDR3 is TGTGCCTGGAGTGTTCTGGGAGGCACTGAAGCTTTCTTT.

The chain is built from TRBV29-1 and TRBJ1-1; 8 bases are a match to TRBD1. This CDR3 comprises 14 residues. V trimming: 6 bases; J trimming: 1 base; junction bases outside the gene matches: 7. Germline V gene data show CDR1 as SQVTM and CDR2 as ANQGSEA. CDR3 coding DNA: TGCAGCGTCCGTTCCGGGACAGGGAACACTGAAGCTTTCTTT. Its translation: CSVRSGTGNTEAFF.

V and J are TRBV6-5 and TRBJ2-6, with 8 bases that match TRBD1. V lost 2 bases, J lost 1 base, and 1 base stayed unmatched. There are 16 residues in the CDR3. Germline V gives CDR1 MNHEY, CDR2 SVGAGI. The CDR3: CASSYRTGSGANVLTF. In DNA, the CDR3 is TGTGCCAGCAGTTACAGGACAGGGTCTGGGGCCAACGTCCTGACTTTC.

The gene calls are TRBV7-2 and TRBJ2-1; D is perhaps TRBD2 (5 bases). CDR1 is SGHTA and CDR2 is FQGNSA in the germline V gene. The CDR3 is 15 residues long. V lost 1 base and J lost 1, with 8 bases in between. CDR3 region: CASSLGTPSYNEQFF. CDR3 DNA sequence: TGTGCCAGCAGCTTAGGGACTCCATCCTACAATGAGCAGTTCTTC.

CDR3 protein: CASSRDRYSPLHF. As DNA, the CDR3 is TGTGCCAGCTCCCGGGACAGATATTCACCCCTCCACTTT. The chain recombines TRBV12-3 or TRBV12-4 with TRBJ1-6; the match to TRBD1 covers 7 bases. This CDR3 region has 13 residues. V gave up 8 bases and J gave up 8 bases; unmatched junction bases: 6.

The genes are TRBV30 and TRBJ2-7, with TRBD1 identical over 10 bases. Per the germline V gene, CDR1 is GTSNPN and CDR2 is SVGIG (reference sequence). The CDR3 runs to 14 residues. V trimming: 1 base; J trimming: 2 bases; junction bases outside the gene matches: 2. This CDR3 reads CAWSAGTGAYEQYF. The CDR3 DNA follows: TGTGCCTGGAGTGCCGGGACAGGGGCCTACGAGCAGTACTTC.

The rearrangement uses TRBV3-1 (or the pseudogene TRBV3-2) and TRBJ1-5; D unresolved. The V gene's germline CDR1 is LGHDT and CDR2 YNNKEL (reference sequence). This CDR3 has 14 residues. The ends were cut back, 3 bases at V and 3 bases at J, with 9 bases in the middle. The CDR3 DNA follows: TGTGCCAGCAGCCATGGACTCACCAATCAGCCCCAGCATTTT. Translating gives CASSHGLTNQPQHF.

A single count supports this clone. The V and J genes are TRBV10-3 and TRBJ1-3; D is ambiguous. Germline CDR1 reads ENHRY; CDR2 reads SYGVKD. This CDR3 has 11 amino acids. V was clipped by 9 bases and J by 0 bases, with 3 bases between them. The CDR3 loop reads CAIHSGNTIYF. The CDR3 nucleotides are TGTGCCATTCACTCTGGAAACACCATATATTTT.

The chain joins TRBV19 to TRBJ2-6, with 9 bases aligning to TRBD1. Germline V lookup: CDR1 LNHDA, CDR2 SQIVND (reference sequence). J was trimmed by 2 bases and V by 2 bases; bases with no gene match: 4. The CDR3 runs 17 residues. The CDR3 coding sequence is TGTGCCAGTAGTATAAGACAGGGGGACCCTGGGGCCAACGTCCTGACTTTC. Translation: CASSIRQGDPGANVLTF.

The chain couples TRBV19 to TRBJ1-5, with 12 bases fitting TRBD1. CDR1 and CDR2 (germline): LNHDA, SQIVND (reference sequence). V lost 3 bases, J lost 7 bases, and 1 base stayed unmatched. The CDR3 totals 14 residues. For the CDR3, the DNA is TGTGCCAGTAGTATGGGGACAGGGGGCCAGCCCCAGCATTTT. This codes for CASSMGTGGQPQHF.

This chain joins TRBV9 and TRBJ2-5; D gene unclear. Per the germline V gene, CDR1 is SGDLS and CDR2 is YYNGEE. The CDR3 extends over 14 amino acids. Trimming left V 4 bases short and J 5 bases short, with 15 bases between. The CDR3 coding sequence is TGTGCCAGCAGCTCCTCCCTCGGGTCGGAGACCCAGTACTTC. It encodes CASSSSLGSETQYF. The full variable domain, with the rest looked up from reference TRBV9 and TRBJ2-5, is DSGVTQTPKHLITATGQRVTLRCSPRSGDLSVYWYQQSLDQGLQFLIQYYNGEERAKGNILERFSAQQFPDLHSELNLSSLELGDSALYFCASSSSLGSETQYFGPGTRLLVL.

The V call is TRBV27, the J call TRBJ2-3; 7 positions match TRBD2. Germline CDR1 and CDR2: MNHEY and SMNVEV (reference sequence). CDR3 length: 18 residues. V trimming: 7 bases; J trimming: 4 bases; junction bases outside the gene matches: 20. The CDR3 loop reads CASNTRPRWEGRADTQYF. CDR3 bases: TGTGCCAGCAACACCCGCCCGAGGTGGGAGGGCCGTGCAGATACGCAGTATTTT.

V is TRBV27 and J is TRBJ2-7; weak D call: TRBD2 (6 bases). Per the germline V gene, CDR1 is MNHEY and CDR2 is SMNVEV (reference sequence). The CDR3 totals 15 residues. V dropped 0 bases and J dropped 2 bases, with 11 bases sitting between them. The CDR3 reads CASSLSGGGTYEQYF. CDR3 sequence (DNA): TGTGCCAGCAGTTTATCGGGGGGAGGTACCTACGAGCAGTACTTC.

The chain links TRBV6-5 to TRBJ2-5; 9 bases are a match to TRBD2. Losses at the gene ends were 9 bases for V and 4 bases for J; bases not matched to a gene: 6. CDR1 and CDR2 from the germline V gene are MNHEY and SVGAGI. CDR3 length: 13 residues. The CDR3 is CASRNSGRETQYF. The CDR3 DNA sequence: TGTGCCAGTAGGAATAGCGGGAGAGAGACCCAGTACTTC.

The rearrangement uses TRBV27 and TRBJ2-7; D might be TRBD2 (6 bases). Germline loops: CDR1 MNHEY, CDR2 SMNVEV (reference sequence). V was clipped by 6 bases and J by 4 bases, with 19 bases between them. CDR3 length: 15 residues. The CDR3 DNA is TGTGCCAGCAGACCTGGGGTTTTCGGGGGTTACGAGCAGTACTTC. It codes for CASRPGVFGGYEQYF.

This clone was recorded once. This sequence joins TRBV4-1 and TRBJ2-4, with TRBD2 matching 8 bases. The CDR3 has 16 amino acids. V gave up 2 bases and J gave up 8 bases; unmatched junction bases: 11. Germline loops: CDR1 MGHRA, CDR2 YSYEKL. The CDR3 is CASSQPREGGSYIQYF. The CDR3 DNA sequence: TGCGCCAGCAGCCAACCCCGGGAGGGCGGGAGTTACATTCAGTACTTC.

The sample holds a few counts of this clone. The rearrangement links TRBV6-5 to TRBJ2-2, with D possibly TRBD1 on 6 matching bases. The germline V and J ends were trimmed by 6 bases and 1 base, with 9 bases remaining between them. The CDR3 is made up of 14 amino acids. Germline CDR1 MNHEY, CDR2 SVGAGI. The CDR3 protein is CASRTTGNTGELFF. CDR3 DNA sequence: TGTGCCAGCAGGACGACAGGGAACACCGGGGAGCTGTTTTTT.

About this clone: In the same sample, other DNA sequences code for this CDR3. V gene TRBV19 combines with J gene TRBJ1-5; 11 nucleotides match TRBD1. CDR1 LNHDA and CDR2 SQIVND come from the germline V gene (reference sequence). The CDR3 loop spans 16 amino acids. Losses at the gene ends were 1 base for V and 4 bases for J; bases not matched to a gene: 3. The DNA of the CDR3 is TGTGCCAGTAGTATAGTCGGACAGGGGGCGAATCAGCCCCAGCATTTT. It encodes CASSIVGQGANQPQHF.

The chain recombines TRBV18 with TRBJ2-1, with 8 bases aligning to TRBD2. This CDR3 has 12 amino acids. The germline CDR1 and CDR2 sequences are KGHSH and LQKENI. V dropped 3 bases and J dropped 15; count of bases not matched to a gene: 7. CDR3 bases: TGTGCCAGCTCACCGGAGCGGGAGAAGGCGTTCTTC. This translates into CASSPEREKAFF.